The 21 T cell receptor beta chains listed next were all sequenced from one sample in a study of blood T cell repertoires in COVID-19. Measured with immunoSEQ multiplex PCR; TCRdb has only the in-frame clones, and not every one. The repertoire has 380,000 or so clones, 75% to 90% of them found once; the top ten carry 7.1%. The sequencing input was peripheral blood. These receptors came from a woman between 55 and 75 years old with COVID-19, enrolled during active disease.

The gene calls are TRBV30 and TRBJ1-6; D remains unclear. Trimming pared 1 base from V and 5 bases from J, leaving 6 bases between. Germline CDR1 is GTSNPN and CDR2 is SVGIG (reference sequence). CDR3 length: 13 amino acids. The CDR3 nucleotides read TGTGCCTGGAGTGCTCAGGATAATTCACCCCTCCACTTT. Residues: CAWSAQDNSPLHF.

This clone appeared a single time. CDR3 sequence (DNA): TGCGCCAGCAGCCAAGATACAGGCTGGAATGAGCAGTTCTTC. Protein sequence: CASSQDTGWNEQFF. The V gene is TRBV4-1, the J gene TRBJ2-1; TRBD1 is a possible D gene (5 bases). This CDR3 is 14 amino acids long. The germline gives CDR1 MGHRA, CDR2 YSYEKL. Trimming left V 0 bases short and J 7 bases short, with 10 bases between.

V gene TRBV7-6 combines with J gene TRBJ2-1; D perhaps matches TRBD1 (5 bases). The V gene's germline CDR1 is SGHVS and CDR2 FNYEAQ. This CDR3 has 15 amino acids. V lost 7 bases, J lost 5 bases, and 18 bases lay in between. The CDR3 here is CASNRAPKGDNEQFF. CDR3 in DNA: TGTGCCAGCAATCGGGCCCCCAAAGGGGACAATGAGCAGTTCTTC.

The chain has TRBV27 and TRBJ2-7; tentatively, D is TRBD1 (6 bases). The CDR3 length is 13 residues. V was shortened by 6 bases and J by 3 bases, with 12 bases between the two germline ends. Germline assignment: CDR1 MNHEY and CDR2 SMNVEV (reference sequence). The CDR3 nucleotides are TGTGCCAGCAGAATGGGACACATCTACGAGCAGTACTTC. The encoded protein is CASRMGHIYEQYF.

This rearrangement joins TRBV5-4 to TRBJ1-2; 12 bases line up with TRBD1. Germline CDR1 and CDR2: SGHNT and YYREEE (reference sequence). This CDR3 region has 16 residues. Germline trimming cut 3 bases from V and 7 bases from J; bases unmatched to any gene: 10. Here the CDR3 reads CASSWDRGHRTGGYTF. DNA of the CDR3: TGTGCCAGCAGCTGGGACAGGGGGCACCGAACCGGTGGCTACACCTTC.

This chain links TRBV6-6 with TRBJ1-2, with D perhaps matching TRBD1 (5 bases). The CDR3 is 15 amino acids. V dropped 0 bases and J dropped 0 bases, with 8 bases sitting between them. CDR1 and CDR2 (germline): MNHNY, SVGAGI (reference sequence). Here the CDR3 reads CASSYSDSTNYGYTF. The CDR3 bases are TGTGCCAGCAGTTACTCAGACAGCACTAACTATGGCTACACCTTC.

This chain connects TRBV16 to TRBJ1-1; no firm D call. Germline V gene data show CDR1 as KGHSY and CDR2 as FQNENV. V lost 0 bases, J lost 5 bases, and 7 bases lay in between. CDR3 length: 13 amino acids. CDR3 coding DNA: TGTGCCAGCAGCCAATCCGGGGAGACTGAAGCTTTCTTT. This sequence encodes CASSQSGETEAFF.

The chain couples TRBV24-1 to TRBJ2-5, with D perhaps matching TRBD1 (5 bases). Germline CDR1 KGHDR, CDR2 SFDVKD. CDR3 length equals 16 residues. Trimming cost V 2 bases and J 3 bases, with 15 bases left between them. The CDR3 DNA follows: TGTGCCACCAGTGATTCCCTTAAGGGCAGGGAAGAGACCCAGTACTTC. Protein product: CATSDSLKGREETQYF.

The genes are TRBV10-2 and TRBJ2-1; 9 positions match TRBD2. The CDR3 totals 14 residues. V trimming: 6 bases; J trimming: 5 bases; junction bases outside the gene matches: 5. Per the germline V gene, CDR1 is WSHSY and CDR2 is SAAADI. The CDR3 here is CASSRLAEHNEQFF. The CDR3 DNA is TGCGCCAGCAGCAGACTAGCGGAACACAATGAGCAGTTCTTC.

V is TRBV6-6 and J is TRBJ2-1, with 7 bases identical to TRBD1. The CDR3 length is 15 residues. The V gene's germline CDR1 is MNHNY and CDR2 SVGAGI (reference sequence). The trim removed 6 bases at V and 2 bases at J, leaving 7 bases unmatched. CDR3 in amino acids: CASRDEQGTYNEQFF. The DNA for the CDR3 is TGTGCCAGCAGAGATGAACAGGGGACCTACAATGAGCAGTTCTTC.

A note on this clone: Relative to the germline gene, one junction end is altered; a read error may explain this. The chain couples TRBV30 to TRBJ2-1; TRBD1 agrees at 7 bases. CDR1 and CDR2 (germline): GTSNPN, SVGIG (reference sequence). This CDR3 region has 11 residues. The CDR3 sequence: CAWSATGVRLF. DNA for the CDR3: TGTGCCTGGAGTGCAACAGGGGTCAGGCTCTTC. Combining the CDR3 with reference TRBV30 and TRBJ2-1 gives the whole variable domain SQTIHQWPATLVQPVGSPLSLECTVEGTSNPNLYWYRQAAGRGLQLLFYSVGIGQISSEVPQNLSASRPQDRQFILSSKKLLLSDSGFYLCAWSATGVRLFGPGTRLTVL.

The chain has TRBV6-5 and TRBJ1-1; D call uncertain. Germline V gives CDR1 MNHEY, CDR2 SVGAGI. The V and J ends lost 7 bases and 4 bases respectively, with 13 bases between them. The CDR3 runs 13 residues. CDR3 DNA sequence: TGTGCCAGCAACCTCAGCCCGGGCACTGAAGCTTTCTTT. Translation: CASNLSPGTEAFF.

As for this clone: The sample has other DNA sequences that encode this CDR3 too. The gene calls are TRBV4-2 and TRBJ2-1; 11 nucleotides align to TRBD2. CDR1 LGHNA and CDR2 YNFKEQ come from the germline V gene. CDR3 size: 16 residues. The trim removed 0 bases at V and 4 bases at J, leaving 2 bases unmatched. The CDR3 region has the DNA TGTGCCAGCAGCCAAGATCTAGCGGGGGGATACAATGAGCAGTTCTTC. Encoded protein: CASSQDLAGGYNEQFF.

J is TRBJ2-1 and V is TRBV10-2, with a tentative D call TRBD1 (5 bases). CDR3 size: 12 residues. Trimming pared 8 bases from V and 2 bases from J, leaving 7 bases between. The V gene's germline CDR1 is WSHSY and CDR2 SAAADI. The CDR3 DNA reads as TGCGCCAGCGACAGTACCTACAATGAGCAGTTCTTC. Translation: CASDSTYNEQFF.

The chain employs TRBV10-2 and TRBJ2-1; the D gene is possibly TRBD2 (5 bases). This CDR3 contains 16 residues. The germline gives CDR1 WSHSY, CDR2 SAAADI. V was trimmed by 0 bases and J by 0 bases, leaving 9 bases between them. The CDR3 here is CASSESVGSSYNEQFF. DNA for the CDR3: TGCGCCAGCAGTGAGTCGGTAGGGAGCTCCTACAATGAGCAGTTCTTC.

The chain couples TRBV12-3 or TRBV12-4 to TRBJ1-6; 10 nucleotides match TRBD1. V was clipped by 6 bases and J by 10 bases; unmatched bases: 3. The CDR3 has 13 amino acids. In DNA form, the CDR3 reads TGTGCCAGCAGGGGACAGGGGTTATCACCCCTCCACTTT. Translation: CASRGQGLSPLHF.

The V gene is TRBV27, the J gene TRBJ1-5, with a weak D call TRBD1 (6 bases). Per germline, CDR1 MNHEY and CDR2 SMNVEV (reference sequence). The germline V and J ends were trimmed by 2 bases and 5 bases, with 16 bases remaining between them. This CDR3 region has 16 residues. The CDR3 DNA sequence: TGTGCCAGCAGTTTAACAGGGAGCGGAAATTATCAGCCCCAGCATTTT. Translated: CASSLTGSGNYQPQHF.

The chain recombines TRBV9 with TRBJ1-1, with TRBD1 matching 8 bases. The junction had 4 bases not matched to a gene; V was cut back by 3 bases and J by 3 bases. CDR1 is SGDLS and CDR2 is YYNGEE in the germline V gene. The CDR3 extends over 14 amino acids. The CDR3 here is CASSAPGGHTEAFF. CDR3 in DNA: TGTGCCAGCAGCGCCCCAGGGGGCCACACTGAAGCTTTCTTT.

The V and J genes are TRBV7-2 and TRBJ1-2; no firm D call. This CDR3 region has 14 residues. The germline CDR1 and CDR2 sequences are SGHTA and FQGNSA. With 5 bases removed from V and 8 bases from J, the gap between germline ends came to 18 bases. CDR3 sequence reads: CASSPGALLSGYTF. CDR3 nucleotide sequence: TGTGCCAGCAGCCCCGGAGCCCTCTTAAGCGGCTACACCTTC.

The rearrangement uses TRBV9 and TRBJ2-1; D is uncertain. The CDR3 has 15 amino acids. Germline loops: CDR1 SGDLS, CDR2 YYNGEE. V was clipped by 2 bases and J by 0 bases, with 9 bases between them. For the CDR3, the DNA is TGTGCCAGCAGCGTCGATCTCAGCTCCTACAATGAGCAGTTCTTC. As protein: CASSVDLSSYNEQFF.

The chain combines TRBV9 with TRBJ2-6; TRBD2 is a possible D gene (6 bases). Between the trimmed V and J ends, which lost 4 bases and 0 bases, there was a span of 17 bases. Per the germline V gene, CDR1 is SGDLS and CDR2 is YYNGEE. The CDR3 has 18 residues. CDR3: CASSNPRDGSSGANVLTF. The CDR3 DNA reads TGTGCCAGCAGCAACCCGCGGGACGGAAGCTCTGGGGCCAACGTCCTGACTTTC.